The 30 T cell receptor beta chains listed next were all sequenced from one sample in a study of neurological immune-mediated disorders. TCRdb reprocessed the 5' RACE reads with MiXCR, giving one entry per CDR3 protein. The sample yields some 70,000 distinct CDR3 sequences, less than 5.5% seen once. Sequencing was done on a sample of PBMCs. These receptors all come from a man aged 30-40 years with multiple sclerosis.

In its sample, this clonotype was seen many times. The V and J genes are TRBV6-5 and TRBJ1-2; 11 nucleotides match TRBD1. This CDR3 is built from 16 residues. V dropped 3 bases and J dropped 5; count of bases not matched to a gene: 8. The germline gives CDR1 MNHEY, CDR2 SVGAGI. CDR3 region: CASSYLRTGGGYGYTF. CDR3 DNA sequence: TGTGCCAGCAGTTATCTTCGGACAGGGGGCGGTTATGGCTACACCTTC.

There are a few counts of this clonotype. As DNA, the CDR3 is TGCGCCAGCAGCTTGGCAGGGGTTGAGCAGTTCTTC. Translated, it gives CASSLAGVEQFF. The rearrangement links TRBV5-1 to TRBJ2-1; D might be TRBD1 (6 bases). V lost 0 bases to trimming and J lost 9 bases, with 7 bases between them. In germline, CDR1 is SGHRS, CDR2 YFSETQ. There are 12 residues in the CDR3.

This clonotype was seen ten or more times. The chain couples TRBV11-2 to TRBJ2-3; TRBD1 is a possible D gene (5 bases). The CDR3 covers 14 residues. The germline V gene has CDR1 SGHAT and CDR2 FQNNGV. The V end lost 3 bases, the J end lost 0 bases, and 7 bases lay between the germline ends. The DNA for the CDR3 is TGTGCCAGCAGCTTTCGACAGAGCACAGATACGCAGTATTTT. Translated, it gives CASSFRQSTDTQYF.

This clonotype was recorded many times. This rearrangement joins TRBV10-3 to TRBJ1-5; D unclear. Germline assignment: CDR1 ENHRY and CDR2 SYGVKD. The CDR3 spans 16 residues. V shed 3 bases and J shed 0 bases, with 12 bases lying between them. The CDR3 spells CAISDHQDPSNQPQHF. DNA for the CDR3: TGTGCCATCAGTGATCATCAGGACCCTAGCAATCAGCCCCAGCATTTT.

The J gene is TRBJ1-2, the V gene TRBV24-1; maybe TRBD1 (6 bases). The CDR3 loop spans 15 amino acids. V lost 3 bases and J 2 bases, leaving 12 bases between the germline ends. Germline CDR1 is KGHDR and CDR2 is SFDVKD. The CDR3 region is CATSDPRQANYGYTF. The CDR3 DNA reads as TGTGCCACCAGTGATCCCAGACAGGCCAACTATGGCTACACCTTC.

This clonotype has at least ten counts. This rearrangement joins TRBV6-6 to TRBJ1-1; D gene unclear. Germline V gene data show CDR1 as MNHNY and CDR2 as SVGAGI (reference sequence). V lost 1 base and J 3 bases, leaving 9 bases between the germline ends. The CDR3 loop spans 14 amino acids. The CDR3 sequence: CASSYFRADTEAFF. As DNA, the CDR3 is TGTGCCAGCAGTTACTTTAGGGCGGACACTGAAGCTTTCTTT.

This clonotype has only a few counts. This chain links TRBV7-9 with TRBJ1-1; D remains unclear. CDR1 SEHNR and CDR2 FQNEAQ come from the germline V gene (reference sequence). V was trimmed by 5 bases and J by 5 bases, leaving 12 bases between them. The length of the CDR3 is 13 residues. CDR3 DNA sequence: TGTGCCAGCAGCCTCCCGCCGGATACTGAAGCTTTCTTT. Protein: CASSLPPDTEAFF.

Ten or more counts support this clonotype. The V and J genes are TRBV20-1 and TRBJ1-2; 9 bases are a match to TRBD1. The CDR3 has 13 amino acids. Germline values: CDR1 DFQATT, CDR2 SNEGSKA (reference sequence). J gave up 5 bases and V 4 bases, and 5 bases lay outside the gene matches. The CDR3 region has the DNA TGCAGTGCTACTACAGGGGGCTGGTATGGCTACACCTTC. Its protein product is CSATTGGWYGYTF.

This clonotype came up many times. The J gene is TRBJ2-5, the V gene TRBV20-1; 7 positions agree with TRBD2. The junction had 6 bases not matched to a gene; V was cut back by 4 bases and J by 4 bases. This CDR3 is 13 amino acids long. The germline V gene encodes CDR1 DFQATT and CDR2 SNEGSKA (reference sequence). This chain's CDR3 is CSATQGGAETQYF. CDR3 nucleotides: TGCAGTGCTACCCAGGGAGGGGCAGAGACCCAGTACTTC.

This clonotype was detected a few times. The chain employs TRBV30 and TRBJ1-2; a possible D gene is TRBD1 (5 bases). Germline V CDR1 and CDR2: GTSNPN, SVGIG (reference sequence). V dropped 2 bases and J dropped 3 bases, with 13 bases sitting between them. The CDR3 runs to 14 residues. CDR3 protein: CAWSSGFRDYGYTF. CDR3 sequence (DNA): TGTGCCTGGAGTTCAGGGTTTAGGGACTATGGCTACACCTTC.

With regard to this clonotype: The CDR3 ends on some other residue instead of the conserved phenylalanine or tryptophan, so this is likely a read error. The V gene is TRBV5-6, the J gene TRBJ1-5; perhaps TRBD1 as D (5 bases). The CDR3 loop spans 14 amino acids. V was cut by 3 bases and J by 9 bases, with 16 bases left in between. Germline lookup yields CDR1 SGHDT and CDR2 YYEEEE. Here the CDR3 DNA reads TGTGCCAGCAGCTGGGGGGTCGGTGAGTTGCCCCAGCATATT. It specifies CASSWGVGELPQHI.

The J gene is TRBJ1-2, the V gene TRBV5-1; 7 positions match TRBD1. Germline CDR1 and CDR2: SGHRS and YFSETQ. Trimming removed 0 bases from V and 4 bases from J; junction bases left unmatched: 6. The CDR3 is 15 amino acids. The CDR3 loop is CASSLDPGGGYGYTF. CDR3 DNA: TGCGCCAGCAGCTTGGATCCAGGGGGAGGCTATGGCTACACCTTC. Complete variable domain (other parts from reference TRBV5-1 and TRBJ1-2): KAGVTQTPRYLIKTRGQQVTLSCSPISGHRSVSWYQQTPGQGLQFLFEYFSETQRNKGNFPGRFSGRQFSNSRSEMNVSTLELGDSALYLCASSLDPGGGYGYTFGSGTRLTVV.

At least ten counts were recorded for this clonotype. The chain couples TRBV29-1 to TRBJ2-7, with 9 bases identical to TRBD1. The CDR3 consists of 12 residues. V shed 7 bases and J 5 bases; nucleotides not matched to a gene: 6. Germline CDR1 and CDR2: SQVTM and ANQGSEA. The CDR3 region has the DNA TGCAGCGCTCTGGGACAGGGCCACGAGCAGTACGTC. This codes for CSALGQGHEQYV.

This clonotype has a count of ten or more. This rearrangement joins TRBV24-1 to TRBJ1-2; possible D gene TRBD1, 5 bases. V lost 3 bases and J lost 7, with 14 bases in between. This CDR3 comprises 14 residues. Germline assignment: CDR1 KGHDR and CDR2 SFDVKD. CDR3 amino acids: CATSDPGGDPGYTF. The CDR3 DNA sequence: TGTGCCACCAGTGATCCTGGGGGTGACCCTGGCTACACCTTC.

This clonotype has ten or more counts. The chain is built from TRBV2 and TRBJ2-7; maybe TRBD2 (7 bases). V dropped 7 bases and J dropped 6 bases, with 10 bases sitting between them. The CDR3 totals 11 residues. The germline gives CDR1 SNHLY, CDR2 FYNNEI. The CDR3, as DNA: TGTGCCAGCACCCGGGGGGCCGAGCAGTACGTC. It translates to CASTRGAEQYV.

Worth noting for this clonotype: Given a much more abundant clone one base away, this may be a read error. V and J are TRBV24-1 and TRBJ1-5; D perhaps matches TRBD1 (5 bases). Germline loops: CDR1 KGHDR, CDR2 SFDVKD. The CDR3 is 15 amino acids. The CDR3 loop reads CATSEGDGGFQPQNF. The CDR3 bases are TGTGCCACCAGTGAAGGAGACGGGGGTTTTCAGCCCCAGAATTTT.

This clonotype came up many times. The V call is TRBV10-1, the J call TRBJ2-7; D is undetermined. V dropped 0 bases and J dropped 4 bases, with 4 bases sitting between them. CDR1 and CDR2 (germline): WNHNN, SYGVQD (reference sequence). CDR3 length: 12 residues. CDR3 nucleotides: TGCGCCAGCAGTGAGTCCGGGTACGAGCAGTACTTC. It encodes CASSESGYEQYF.

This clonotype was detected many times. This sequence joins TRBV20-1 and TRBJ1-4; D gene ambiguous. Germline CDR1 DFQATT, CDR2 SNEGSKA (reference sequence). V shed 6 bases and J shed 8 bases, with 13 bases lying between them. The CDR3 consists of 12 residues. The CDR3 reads CSAGRHGEKLFF. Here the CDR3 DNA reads TGCAGTGCCGGGAGGCATGGCGAAAAACTGTTTTTT.

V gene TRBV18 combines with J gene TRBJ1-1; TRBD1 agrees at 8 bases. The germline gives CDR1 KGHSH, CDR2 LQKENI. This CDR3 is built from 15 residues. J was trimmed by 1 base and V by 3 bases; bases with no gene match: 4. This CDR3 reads CASSPWTGRNTEAFF. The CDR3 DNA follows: TGTGCCAGCTCACCTTGGACAGGGAGGAACACTGAAGCTTTCTTT.

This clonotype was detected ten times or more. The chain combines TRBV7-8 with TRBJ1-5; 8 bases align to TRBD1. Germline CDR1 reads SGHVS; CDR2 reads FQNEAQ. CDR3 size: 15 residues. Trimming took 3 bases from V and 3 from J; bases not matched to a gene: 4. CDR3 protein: CASSFGQGYNQPQHF. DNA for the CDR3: TGTGCCAGCAGCTTCGGACAGGGTTACAATCAGCCCCAGCATTTT.

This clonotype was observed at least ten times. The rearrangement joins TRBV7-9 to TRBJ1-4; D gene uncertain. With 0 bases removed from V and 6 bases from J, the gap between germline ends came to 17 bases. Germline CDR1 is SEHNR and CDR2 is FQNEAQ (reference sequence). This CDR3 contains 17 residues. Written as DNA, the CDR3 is TGTGCCAGCAGCTTAGCCTTTGGAGGACCGCGGCATGAAAAACTGTTTTTT. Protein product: CASSLAFGGPRHEKLFF.

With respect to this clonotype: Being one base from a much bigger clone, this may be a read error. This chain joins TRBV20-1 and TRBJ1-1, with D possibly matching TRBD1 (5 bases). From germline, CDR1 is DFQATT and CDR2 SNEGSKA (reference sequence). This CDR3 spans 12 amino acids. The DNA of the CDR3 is TGCAGCATCATCCCGGTAGGGGCTGAAGCTTTCTTT. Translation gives CSIIPVGAEAFF.

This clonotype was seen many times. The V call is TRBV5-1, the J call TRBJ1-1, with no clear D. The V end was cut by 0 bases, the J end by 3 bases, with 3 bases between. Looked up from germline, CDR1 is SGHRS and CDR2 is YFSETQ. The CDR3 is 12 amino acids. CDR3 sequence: CASSLGYTEAFF. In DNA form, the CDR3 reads TGCGCCAGCAGCTTGGGCTACACTGAAGCTTTCTTT. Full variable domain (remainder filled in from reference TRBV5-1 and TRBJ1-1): KAGVTQTPRYLIKTRGQQVTLSCSPISGHRSVSWYQQTPGQGLQFLFEYFSETQRNKGNFPGRFSGRQFSNSRSEMNVSTLELGDSALYLCASSLGYTEAFFGQGTRLTVV.

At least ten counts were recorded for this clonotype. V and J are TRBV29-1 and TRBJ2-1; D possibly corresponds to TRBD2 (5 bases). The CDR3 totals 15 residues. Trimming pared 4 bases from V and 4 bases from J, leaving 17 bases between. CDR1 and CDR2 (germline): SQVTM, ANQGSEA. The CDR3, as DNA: TGCAGCGTTGGGGGTGAGGGCTCGGGTTACAATGAGCAGTTCTTC. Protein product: CSVGGEGSGYNEQFF.

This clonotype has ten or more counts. The DNA for the CDR3 is TGCGCCAGCAGCCAAGGGCCCCCCTCGGAGCAGTTCTTC. Its translation: CASSQGPPSEQFF. The V gene is TRBV4-1, the J gene TRBJ2-1; D gene ambiguous. V gave up 1 base and J gave up 10 bases, with 11 bases separating them. Germline CDR1 MGHRA, CDR2 YSYEKL. CDR3 length: 13 amino acids.

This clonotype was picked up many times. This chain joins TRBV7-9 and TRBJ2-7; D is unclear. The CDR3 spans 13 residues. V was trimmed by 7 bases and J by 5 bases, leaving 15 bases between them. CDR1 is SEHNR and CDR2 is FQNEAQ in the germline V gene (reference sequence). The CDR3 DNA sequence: TGTGCCAGCACGTCCCTGGGCCCCGACGAGCAGTACGTC. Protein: CASTSLGPDEQYV.

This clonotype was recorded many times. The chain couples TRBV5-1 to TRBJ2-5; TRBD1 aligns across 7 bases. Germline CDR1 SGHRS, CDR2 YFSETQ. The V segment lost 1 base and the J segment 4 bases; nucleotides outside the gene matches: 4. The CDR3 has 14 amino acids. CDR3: CASSLMGQRETQYF. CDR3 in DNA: TGCGCCAGCAGCTTGATGGGACAGAGAGAGACCCAGTACTTC.

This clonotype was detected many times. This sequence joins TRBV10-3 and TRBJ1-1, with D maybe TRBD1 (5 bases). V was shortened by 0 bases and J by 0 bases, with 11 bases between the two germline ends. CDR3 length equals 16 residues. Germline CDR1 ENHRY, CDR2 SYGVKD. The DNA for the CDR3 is TGTGCCATCAGTGAGTCGTTGGAGGGACTGAACACTGAAGCTTTCTTT. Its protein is CAISESLEGLNTEAFF.

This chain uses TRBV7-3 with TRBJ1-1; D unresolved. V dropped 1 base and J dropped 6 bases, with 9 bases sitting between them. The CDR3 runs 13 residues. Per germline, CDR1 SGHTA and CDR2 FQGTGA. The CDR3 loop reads CASSLRISAEAFF. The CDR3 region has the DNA TGTGCCAGCAGCTTAAGGATAAGTGCTGAAGCTTTCTTT.

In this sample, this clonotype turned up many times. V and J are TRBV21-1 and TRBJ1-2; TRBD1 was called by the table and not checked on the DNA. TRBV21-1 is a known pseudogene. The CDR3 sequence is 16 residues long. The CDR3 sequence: CASSKRGDGESYGYTF. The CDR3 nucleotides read TGTGCCAGCAGCAAAAGGGGGGACGGAGAGTCCTATGGCTACACCTTC.